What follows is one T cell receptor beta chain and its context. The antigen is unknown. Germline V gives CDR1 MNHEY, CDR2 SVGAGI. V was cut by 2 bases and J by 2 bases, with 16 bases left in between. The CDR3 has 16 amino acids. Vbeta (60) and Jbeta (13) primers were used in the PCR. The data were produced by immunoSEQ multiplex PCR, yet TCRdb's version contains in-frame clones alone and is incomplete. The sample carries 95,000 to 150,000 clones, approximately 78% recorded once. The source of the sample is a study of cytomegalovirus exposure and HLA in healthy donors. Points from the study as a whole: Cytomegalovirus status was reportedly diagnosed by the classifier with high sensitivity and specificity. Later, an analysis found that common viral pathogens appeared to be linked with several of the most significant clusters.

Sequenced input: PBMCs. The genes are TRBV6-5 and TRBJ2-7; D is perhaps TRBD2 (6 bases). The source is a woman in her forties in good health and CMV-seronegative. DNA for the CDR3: TGTGCCAGCAGTTACGGGTTTCGCGGGATGCCCTACGAGCAGTACTTC. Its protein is CASSYGFRGMPYEQYF.